The 26 T cell receptor beta chains presented below share a single source sample, sequenced in a study of shared clonotypes between healthy human individuals. This table comes from immunoSEQ multiplex PCR, and its TCRdb copy is limited to in-frame clones, with some not included. The table lists some 580,000 clones, more than 95% of them singletons, with around 0.057% in the top ten. Sequencing used naive CD4+ T cells sorted from blood. Subset defined: CD45RA+ positively selected. The receptors were sampled from a woman aged 25 to 39 in good health.

The CDR3, as DNA: TGTGCCAGCAGACCGATTAAAGCGAACACTGAAGCTTTCTTT. Its translation: CASRPIKANTEAFF. This rearrangement joins TRBV28 to TRBJ1-1; no clear D gene. V was cut by 6 bases and J by 1 base, with 12 bases left in between. The CDR3 is 14 amino acids. Germline CDR1 MDHEN, CDR2 SYDVKM.

The chain links TRBV11-2 to TRBJ2-1; TRBD1 might be the D (6 bases). The CDR3 length is 15 residues. Germline V gives CDR1 SGHAT, CDR2 FQNNGV. The V and J ends lost 5 bases and 7 bases respectively, with 18 bases between them. The CDR3 loop reads CASSKADPRGNEQFF. The CDR3 region has the DNA TGTGCCAGCAGCAAAGCGGACCCTAGGGGGAATGAGCAGTTCTTC.

The chain links TRBV2 to TRBJ2-7; D not certain. Germline values: CDR1 SNHLY, CDR2 FYNNEI. Trimming stripped 3 bases from V and 0 bases from J, with 6 bases between. CDR3 length equals 13 residues. Here the CDR3 DNA reads TGTGCCAGCAGTGAGAATGTCTCCTACGAGCAGTACTTC. Its protein is CASSENVSYEQYF.

The chain links TRBV5-1 to TRBJ2-7; possibly TRBD1 or TRBD2 for D (7 bases each). The V and J ends lost 4 bases and 3 bases respectively, with 14 bases between them. The CDR3 is 14 residues long. CDR1 and CDR2 from the germline V gene are SGHRS and YFSETQ. Here the CDR3 reads CASSLQGGGYEQYF. CDR3 nucleotide sequence: TGCGCCAGCAGCCTTCAGGGGGGGGGCTACGAGCAGTACTTC.

Of note for this clone: The identical CDR3 is also encoded by other nucleotide sequences in the sample. V and J are TRBV6-5 and TRBJ1-2, with 9 bases fitting TRBD1. This CDR3 is built from 13 residues. CDR1 and CDR2 from the germline V gene are MNHEY and SVGAGI. The V segment lost 6 bases and the J segment 5 bases; nucleotides outside the gene matches: 4. CDR3 amino acids: CASSLDRGYGYTF. DNA of the CDR3: TGTGCCAGCAGCTTGGACAGGGGATATGGCTACACCTTC.

CDR3 in amino acids: CASSPGTVNYGYTF. The CDR3 DNA reads TGTGCCAGCAGTCCCGGGACGGTTAACTATGGCTACACCTTC. This chain joins TRBV6-1 and TRBJ1-2; a possible D gene is TRBD1 (5 bases). V was trimmed by 5 bases and J by 1 base, leaving 11 bases between them. The CDR3 covers 14 residues. In germline, CDR1 is MNHNS, CDR2 SASEGT.

This clone showed up just once. V gene TRBV28 combines with J gene TRBJ1-2; maybe TRBD1 (6 bases). The CDR3 length is 15 residues. The germline gives CDR1 MDHEN, CDR2 SYDVKM. The germline V and J ends were trimmed by 3 bases and 6 bases, with 17 bases remaining between them. CDR3 sequence: CASSFLGQGLNGYTF. The CDR3 coding sequence is TGTGCCAGCAGTTTTTTGGGGCAGGGGTTAAATGGCTACACCTTC.

CDR3 coding DNA: TGTGCCAGCAGCTCCCCTGCACGGGGGTGGACTAACTATGGCTACACCTTC. Amino acid sequence: CASSSPARGWTNYGYTF. The chain couples TRBV5-4 to TRBJ1-2; a possible D gene is TRBD1 (5 bases). V lost 3 bases to trimming and J lost 0 bases, with 18 bases between them. Per the germline V gene, CDR1 is SGHNT and CDR2 is YYREEE (reference sequence). The CDR3 has 17 residues.

This clone showed up just once. The genes are TRBV4-1 and TRBJ1-2; TRBD1 matches at 7 bases. The germline gives CDR1 MGHRA, CDR2 YSYEKL. V gave up 3 bases and J gave up 2 bases; unmatched junction bases: 9. The CDR3 spans 16 residues. CDR3 region: CASSHFWTGRNYGYTF. In DNA, the CDR3 is TGCGCCAGCAGCCATTTTTGGACAGGAAGAAACTATGGCTACACCTTC.

The chain is built from TRBV4-1 and TRBJ2-5, with 7 nucleotides matching TRBD2. The J call is in doubt because the DNA end fits TRBJ2-7 better. Germline V lookup: CDR1 MGHRA, CDR2 YSYEKL. This CDR3 has 14 amino acids. CDR3 amino acids: CASSQVGGRYEQYF. CDR3 DNA: TGCGCCAGCAGCCAGGTCGGGGGGAGGTACGAGCAGTACTTC.

V and J are TRBV30 and TRBJ2-6; D gene ambiguous. Per the germline V gene, CDR1 is GTSNPN and CDR2 is SVGIG (reference sequence). V lost 0 bases, J lost 2 bases, and 11 bases lay in between. The length of the CDR3 is 16 residues. CDR3 sequence (DNA): TGTGCCTGGAGTGTACACCCCCCCCCTGGGGCCAACGTCCTGACTTTC. Translating it yields CAWSVHPPPGANVLTF.

The chain has TRBV29-1 and TRBJ1-5; TRBD1 might be the D (5 bases). This CDR3 spans 14 amino acids. The V end lost 4 bases, the J end lost 0 bases, and 10 bases lay between the germline ends. Germline CDR1 reads SQVTM; CDR2 reads ANQGSEA. The CDR3 reads CSVAVGDSNQPQHF. The CDR3 coding sequence is TGCAGCGTTGCTGTGGGGGATAGCAATCAGCCCCAGCATTTT.

The CDR3 loop is CASSLQGSYTGELFF. The CDR3 bases are TGTGCCAGCAGCCTCCAGGGGTCCTACACCGGGGAGCTGTTTTTT. V is TRBV7-9 and J is TRBJ2-2, with D perhaps matching TRBD1 (6 bases). The ends were cut back, 5 bases at V and 3 bases at J, with 13 bases in the middle. This CDR3 is built from 15 residues. The germline CDR1 and CDR2 sequences are SEHNR and FQNEAQ (reference sequence).

V gene TRBV11-1 combines with J gene TRBJ2-1; D is perhaps TRBD2 (5 bases). Germline V gene lookup returns CDR1 SGHAT and CDR2 FQDESV (reference sequence). This CDR3 region has 16 residues. Trimming took 2 bases from V and 2 from J, leaving 13 bases between them. CDR3 nucleotide sequence: TGTGCCAGCAGCTTACGGGGAATGTACACCTACAATGAGCAGTTCTTC. Amino acids: CASSLRGMYTYNEQFF. The variable domain in full, completed from reference TRBV11-1 and TRBJ2-1, reads EAEVAQSPRYKITEKSQAVAFWCDPISGHATLYWYRQILGQGPELLVQFQDESVVDDSQLPKDRFSAERLKGVDSTLKIQPAELGDSAMYLCASSLRGMYTYNEQFFGPGTRLTVL.

The V gene is TRBV18, the J gene TRBJ1-2; possible D gene TRBD1, 6 bases. Deletions cut 5 bases from V and 5 bases from J, with 21 bases between. CDR1 KGHSH and CDR2 LQKENI come from the germline V gene. The CDR3 runs to 16 residues. CDR3 bases: TGTGCCAGCTCATCAAATCACAGGGTAGAGCCGTATGGCTACACCTTC. This encodes CASSSNHRVEPYGYTF.

The V and J genes are TRBV27 and TRBJ1-4; no definite D call. The CDR3 sequence is 15 residues long. CDR1 is MNHEY, CDR2 SMNVEV, per germline (reference sequence). The ends were cut back, 0 bases at V and 5 bases at J, with 10 bases in the middle. The CDR3 nucleotides read TGTGCCAGCAGTTTATCGAAACAGAGAAATGAAAAACTGTTTTTT. Protein sequence: CASSLSKQRNEKLFF.

The V call is TRBV28, the J call TRBJ1-1; 8 bases are shared with TRBD1. The CDR3 is 14 amino acids. The ends lost 3 bases at V and 5 bases at J; junction bases unmatched: 5. From germline, CDR1 is MDHEN and CDR2 SYDVKM. CDR3 sequence (DNA): TGTGCCAGCAGTTTTCAGGGGGCGCAAACTGAAGCTTTCTTT. It codes for CASSFQGAQTEAFF.

This chain uses TRBV2 with TRBJ2-5, with 10 bases that match TRBD1. The CDR3 sequence is 13 residues long. Unmatched junction bases numbered 5, after V lost 8 bases and J lost 5 bases. Germline V CDR1 and CDR2: SNHLY, FYNNEI. CDR3 residues: CASGGQGGETQYF. Written as DNA, the CDR3 is TGTGCCAGCGGAGGACAGGGGGGGGAGACCCAGTACTTC. Complete variable domain (other parts from reference TRBV2 and TRBJ2-5): EPEVTQTPSHQVTQMGQEVILRCVPISNHLYFYWYRQILGQKVEFLVSFYNNEISEKSEIFDDQFSVERPDGSNFTLKIRSTKLEDSAMYFCASGGQGGETQYFGPGTRLLVL.

This clone was counted only a few times. The chain carries TRBV27 and TRBJ2-7; D may be TRBD1 (5 bases). The germline V gene encodes CDR1 MNHEY and CDR2 SMNVEV (reference sequence). Trimming cost V 5 bases and J 4 bases, with 9 bases left between them. There are 12 residues in the CDR3. The CDR3 protein is CASSGAGYEQYF. CDR3 in DNA: TGTGCCAGCAGTGGGGCAGGTTACGAGCAGTACTTC.

This CDR3 reads CASSLKTSGRAPDTQYF. In nucleotides, the CDR3 is TGTGCCAGCAGCTTAAAGACTAGCGGGAGGGCCCCAGATACGCAGTATTTT. The chain uses TRBV11-3 and TRBJ2-3; 14 nucleotides agree with TRBD2. The CDR3 has 17 residues. Germline CDR1 SGHNT, CDR2 YENEEA. The V gene end was trimmed by 2 bases and the J gene end by 4 bases; junction bases not matched to a gene: 5.

The sample holds one count of this clone. This chain uses TRBV15 with TRBJ2-1; TRBD1 aligns across 8 bases. CDR3 length: 17 amino acids. The trim removed 5 bases at V and 3 bases at J, leaving 12 bases unmatched. Germline V CDR1 and CDR2: LNHNV, YYDKDF (reference sequence). The CDR3 spells CATSPGRTGSLYNEQFF. DNA of the CDR3: TGTGCCACCAGCCCAGGAAGGACAGGGTCCCTCTACAATGAGCAGTTCTTC.

The chain carries TRBV4-1 and TRBJ2-4; 9 bases fit TRBD2. J lost 0 bases, V lost 5 bases, and 11 bases had no gene match. This CDR3 spans 18 amino acids. Germline CDR1 is MGHRA and CDR2 is YSYEKL. CDR3 protein: CASSTRETSGVAKNIQYF. In DNA, the CDR3 is TGCGCCAGCAGCACACGAGAGACTAGCGGAGTAGCCAAAAACATTCAGTACTTC.

The rearrangement uses TRBV30 and TRBJ2-7, with D perhaps assigned TRBD1 or TRBD2 (6 bases each). Germline CDR1 is GTSNPN and CDR2 is SVGIG (reference sequence). V shed 4 bases and J shed 3 bases, with 13 bases lying between them. CDR3 length: 13 residues. The DNA for the CDR3 is TGTGCCTGGAATGGAGGGGGGAGCTACGAGCAGTACTTC. The encoded protein is CAWNGGGSYEQYF. The full variable domain, with the rest looked up from reference TRBV30 and TRBJ2-7, is SQTIHQWPATLVQPVGSPLSLECTVEGTSNPNLYWYRQAAGRGLQLLFYSVGIGQISSEVPQNLSASRPQDRQFILSSKKLLLSDSGFYLCAWNGGGSYEQYFGPGTRLTVT.

The rearrangement uses TRBV4-1 and TRBJ1-2; 7 positions match TRBD1. Germline CDR1 is MGHRA and CDR2 is YSYEKL. The CDR3 sequence is 20 residues long. The trim removed 0 bases at V and 2 bases at J, leaving 18 bases unmatched. For the CDR3, the DNA is TGCGCCAGCAGCCAAGATCGGGGAGGACAGGCGAGCTTAGCCAACTATGGCTACACCTTC. Protein sequence: CASSQDRGGQASLANYGYTF.

This chain joins TRBV2 and TRBJ2-7; the D gene is possibly TRBD2 (6 bases). The CDR3 has 12 residues. Germline V lookup: CDR1 SNHLY, CDR2 FYNNEI. V lost 6 bases and J lost 3, with 9 bases in between. In DNA form, the CDR3 reads TGTGCCAGCAGCAGGGAGGTCTACGAGCAGTACTTC. It specifies CASSREVYEQYF. Together with reference TRBV2 and TRBJ2-7, the CDR3 gives the full variable domain: EPEVTQTPSHQVTQMGQEVILRCVPISNHLYFYWYRQILGQKVEFLVSFYNNEISEKSEIFDDQFSVERPDGSNFTLKIRSTKLEDSAMYFCASSREVYEQYFGPGTRLTVT.

This sequence joins TRBV28 and TRBJ1-1; TRBD1 matches 7 bases. J was trimmed by 3 bases and V by 6 bases; bases with no gene match: 10. This CDR3 is 15 amino acids long. The germline CDR1 and CDR2 sequences are MDHEN and SYDVKM. CDR3 DNA: TGTGCCAGCAGACCTCAGACAGGGTTCGACACTGAAGCTTTCTTT. Encoded protein: CASRPQTGFDTEAFF.